This T cell receptor (beta chain) was observed in a study of CD8+ T cells in alopecia areata. Study in general: Those treated were given oral tofacitinib at 5 to 10 mg twice daily.

Extraction of RNA preceded its reverse transcription into cDNA, which served as the sequencing template. Measured with immunoSEQ multiplex PCR; TCRdb has only the in-frame clones, and not every one. Among roughly 210,000 clones listed, 40% to 45% were seen once. Treatment of the sample: oral pan-JAK inhibitor, 5-10 mg twice daily. The ends were cut back, 4 bases at V and 2 bases at J, with 11 bases in the middle. The CDR3 loop spans 15 amino acids. In germline, CDR1 is SNHLY, CDR2 FYNNEI. The source was CD4+ T cells sorted from blood, collected between weeks 36 and 40, from a patient treated with tofacitinib. The TCR originated in a human donor with alopecia areata. The rearrangement links TRBV2 to TRBJ1-4; no clear D. The CDR3 region is CASSVQELTNEKLFF. The CDR3 DNA reads as TGTGCCAGCAGTGTTCAGGAATTGACTAATGAAAAACTGTTTTTT.